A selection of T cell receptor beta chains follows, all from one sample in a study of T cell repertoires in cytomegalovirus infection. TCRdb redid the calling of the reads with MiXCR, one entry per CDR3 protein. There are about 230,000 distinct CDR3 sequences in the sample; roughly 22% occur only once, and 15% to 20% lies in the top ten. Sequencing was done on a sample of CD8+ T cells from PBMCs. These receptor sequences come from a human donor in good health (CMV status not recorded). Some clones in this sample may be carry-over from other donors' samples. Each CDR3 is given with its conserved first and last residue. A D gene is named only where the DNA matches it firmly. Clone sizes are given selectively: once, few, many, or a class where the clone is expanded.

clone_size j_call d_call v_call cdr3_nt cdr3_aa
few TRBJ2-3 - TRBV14 TGTGCCAGCAGCCCGGGACTCGTGACAGATACGCAGTATTTT CASSPGLVTDTQYF
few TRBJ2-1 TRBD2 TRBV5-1 TGCGCCAGCAGCCCCGGACTAGCGGGGGGGCATAATGAGCAGTTCTTC CASSPGLAGGHNEQFF
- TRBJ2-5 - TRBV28 TGTGCCAGCAGTAAACTCCCGCTAGAGACCCAGTACTTC CASSKLPLETQYF
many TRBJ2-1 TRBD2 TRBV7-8 TGTGCCAGCAGCTTAGCGTTCGGGCTAGCGGGCCCGTCCCCGTTCTTC CASSLAFGLAGPSPFF
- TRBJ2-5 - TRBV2 TGTGCCAGCAGTGCTTACAGGGTGGGTCAAGAGACCCAGTACTTC CASSAYRVGQETQYF
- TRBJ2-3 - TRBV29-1 TGCAGCGTTTCCGCTAGCACAGATACGCAGTATTTT CSVSASTDTQYF
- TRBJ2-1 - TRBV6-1 TGTGCCAGCAGTGATCCAGGGTTCAATGAGCAGTTCTTC CASSDPGFNEQFF
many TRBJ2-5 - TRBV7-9 TGTGCCAGCAGCTTAGTAGGGAAACAAGAGACCCAGTACTTC CASSLVGKQETQYF
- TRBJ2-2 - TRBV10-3 TGTGCCATCAGCGGAGGGCTAGAAGGTACCGGGGAGCTGTTTTTT CAISGGLEGTGELFF
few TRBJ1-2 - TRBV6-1 TGTGCCAGCAGTGAAACCGGAAGCTACACCTTC CASSETGSYTF
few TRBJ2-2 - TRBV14 TGTGCCAGCAGCCAACAGAACACCGGGGAGCTGTTTTTT CASSQQNTGELFF
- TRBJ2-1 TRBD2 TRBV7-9 TGTGCCAGCAGCTTACGGACTAGTGATGAGCAGTTCTTC CASSLRTSDEQFF
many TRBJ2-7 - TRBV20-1 TGCAGTGCTAGCAGAGGTACAGGGCGGCCGACCTACGAGCAGTACTTC CSASRGTGRPTYEQYF
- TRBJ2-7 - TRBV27 TGTGCCAGCAGTTTAATTGACGACTACGAGCAGTACTTC CASSLIDDYEQYF
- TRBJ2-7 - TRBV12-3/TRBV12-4 TGTGCCAGCACGAGCGGATTCCCCTCCTACGAGCAGTACTTC CASTSGFPSYEQYF
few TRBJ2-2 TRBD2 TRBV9 TGTGCCAGCAGCCCACCGGGGGGGGAGCACGGGGAGCTGTTTTTT CASSPPGGEHGELFF
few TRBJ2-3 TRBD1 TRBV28 TGTGCCAGCAGTTCTGGACAGGGTTTGCCAGATACGCAGTATTTT CASSSGQGLPDTQYF
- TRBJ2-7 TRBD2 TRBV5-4 TGTGCCAGCAGGGCTAGCGGGGGACAGACCTACGAGCAGTACTTC CASRASGGQTYEQYF
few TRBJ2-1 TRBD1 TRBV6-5 TGTGCCAGCAGTTTGGGGACAGTTGCGGAGCAGTTCTTC CASSLGTVAEQFF
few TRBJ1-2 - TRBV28 TGTGCCAGCAGCCCCCCAGGGGCCGTTTATGGCTACACCTTC CASSPPGAVYGYTF
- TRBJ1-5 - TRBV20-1 TGCAGTGCTAGAGACGTGGGGGCTCGGCAGCCCCAGCATTTT CSARDVGARQPQHF
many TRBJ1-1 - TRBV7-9 TGTGCCAGCAGCTTACCAGGGGCTGAAGCTTTCTTT CASSLPGAEAFF
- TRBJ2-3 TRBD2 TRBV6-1 TGTGCCAGCAGTGAATTAGCGGGGGGCCCAGGTACGCAGTATTTT CASSELAGGPGTQYF
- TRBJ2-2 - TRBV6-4 TGTGCCAGTTCAAGCCCGAACACCGGGGAGCTGTTTTTT CASSSPNTGELFF
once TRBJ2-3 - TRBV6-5 TGTGCCACAGCGGAGGGCACAGATACGCAGTATTTT CATAEGTDTQYF
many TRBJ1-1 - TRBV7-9 TGTGCCAGCAGCTTCCCGACAAATCAGAACACTGAAGCTTTCTTT CASSFPTNQNTEAFF
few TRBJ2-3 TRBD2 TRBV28 TGTGCCAGCAGTTTATGGCGGGGGGCCGGAGATACGCAGTATTTT CASSLWRGAGDTQYF
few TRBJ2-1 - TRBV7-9 TGTGCCAGCAGCTCCCCCCGGGGGCAAGCAAATGAGCAGTTCTTC CASSSPRGQANEQFF
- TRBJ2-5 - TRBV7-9 TGTGCCAGCAGCTTCGAGAACCAAGAGACCCAGTACTTC CASSFENQETQYF
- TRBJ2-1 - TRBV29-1 TGCAGCGTTGAAGATCAAAGGTATGAGCAGTTCTTC CSVEDQRYEQFF
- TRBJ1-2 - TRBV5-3 TGTGCCAGCAGCTACACGACAGGATCCTTTCTCTATGGCTACACCTTC CASSYTTGSFLYGYTF
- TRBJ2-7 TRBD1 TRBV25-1 TGTGCCAGCATCCACGGAACAGGGGCTGGGTACGAGCAGTACTTC CASIHGTGAGYEQYF
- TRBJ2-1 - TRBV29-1 TGCAGCGTTGAAGATCCTGACAGGAGCTCCTACAATGAGCAGTTCTTC CSVEDPDRSSYNEQFF
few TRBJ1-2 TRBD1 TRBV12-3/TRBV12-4 TGTGCCAGCAGTCAGGGGGTGGGCGGCTACACCTTC CASSQGVGGYTF
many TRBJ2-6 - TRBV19 TGTGCCAGTTCGGGGGATGGGGCCAACGTCCTGACTTTC CASSGDGANVLTF
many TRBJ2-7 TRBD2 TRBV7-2 TGTGCCAGCAGCCCTAGCGGGGCCTCCTACGAGCAGTACTTC CASSPSGASYEQYF
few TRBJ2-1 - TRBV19 TGTGCCAGTAGTCCACAGGGCTACAATGAGCAGTTCTTC CASSPQGYNEQFF
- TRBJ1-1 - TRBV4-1 TGCGCCAGCAGCCCTGGCTGGGTCGCAGACACTGAAGCTTTCTTT CASSPGWVADTEAFF
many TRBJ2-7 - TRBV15 TGTGCCACCAGCAGAGAGGGCGTCTCCTACGAGCAGTACTTC CATSREGVSYEQYF
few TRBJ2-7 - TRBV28 TGTGCCAGCAGAGGGCCCGGCAGACACTACGAGCAGTACTTC CASRGPGRHYEQYF
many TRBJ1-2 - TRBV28 TGTGCCAGCAGCCCCCAGGGGCTCGGTGGCTACACCTTC CASSPQGLGGYTF
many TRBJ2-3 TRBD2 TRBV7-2 TGTGCCAGCAGCTCCACGAGCGGGAGCGGGGTTACAGATACGCAGTATTTT CASSSTSGSGVTDTQYF
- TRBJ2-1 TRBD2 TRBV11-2 TGTGCCAGCAGCTTAGGACTGGGACTAGCGGACAATGAGCAGTTCTTC CASSLGLGLADNEQFF
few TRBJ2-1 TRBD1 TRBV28 TGTGCCAGCAGTTATCCCCTCCAGGGGGTCACCTACAATGAGCAGTTCTTC CASSYPLQGVTYNEQFF
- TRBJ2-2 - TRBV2 TGTGCCAGCAGTGATCGTCCCGGGGAGCTGTTTTTT CASSDRPGELFF
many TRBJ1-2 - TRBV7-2 TGTGCCAGCAGCTTACCAGGGTATGGCTACACCTTC CASSLPGYGYTF
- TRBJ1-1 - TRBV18 TGTGCCAGCTCACCACCGAGTAGGGTAACTGAAGCTTTCTTT CASSPPSRVTEAFF
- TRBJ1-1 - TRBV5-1 TGCGCCAGCAGCTTGGGATCAGGGGTTGACGCTGAAGCTTTCTTT CASSLGSGVDAEAFF
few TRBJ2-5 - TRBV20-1 TGCAGTGCTAGTGGGGCAGTACAAGAGACCCAGTACTTC CSASGAVQETQYF
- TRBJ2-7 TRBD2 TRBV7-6 TGTGCCAGCAGCCTCTGGACTAGTCCCTACAAGCAGTACTTC CASSLWTSPYKQYF
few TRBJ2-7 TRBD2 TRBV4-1 TGCGCCAGCAGCTGGCGAGCTGCGGGGGGCTACGAGCAGTACTTC CASSWRAAGGYEQYF
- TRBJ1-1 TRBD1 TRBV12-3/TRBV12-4 TGTGCCAGCAGCGACTACAGGGGAGATACTGAAGCTTTCTTT CASSDYRGDTEAFF
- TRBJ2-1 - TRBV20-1 TGCAGTGCTAGAGGGCAATCTCGTTACAATGAGCAGTTCTTC CSARGQSRYNEQFF
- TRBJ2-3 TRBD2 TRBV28 TGTGTCAGCAGTTTATTCCGGACTAGCGGAGGTGGAGATACGCAGTATTTT CVSSLFRTSGGGDTQYF
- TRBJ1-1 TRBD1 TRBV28 TGTGCCAGCAGTCTTAGGACAGGGAGTGTGAACACTGAAGCTTTCTTT CASSLRTGSVNTEAFF
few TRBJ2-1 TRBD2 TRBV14 TGTGCCAGCGGGGAGGGACTAGCTGGGGCTGAGCAGTTCTTC CASGEGLAGAEQFF
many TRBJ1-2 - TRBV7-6 TGTGCCAGCAGCCGCGCCCGGACCGGGGCAGGGGCCGGGAACTATGGCTACACCTTC CASSRARTGAGAGNYGYTF